The clone carrying this T cell receptor beta chain has a handful of counts. Preparation of the TCRbeta library was carried out with unique molecular identifiers. TCRdb reprocessed the PCR reads via MiXCR and lists one record per CDR3 protein. The sample includes 300,000 or so distinct CDR3 sequences, 9.5% to 10% of them seen just once. The data belong to a study of T-cell reconstitution after alpha-beta-depleted transplantation in children. The CDR3 runs 12 residues. Germline V gene lookup returns CDR1 MNHEY and CDR2 SVGEGT. Trimming shortened V by 2 bases and J by 9 bases, and 10 bases separated the two germline ends.

The material sequenced was PBMCs from the stem cell graft donor, taken from the stem cell graft. The origin of this receptor is a human donor who donated a stem cell graft to a child with SCID. This chain joins TRBV6-2 or TRBV6-3 and TRBJ1-1; D gene uncertain. The CDR3 DNA is TGTGCCAGCAGTTACGTGGGCGGCCAAGCTTTCTTT. Translated, it gives CASSYVGGQAFF.